This TCR beta chain is drawn from a study of memory CD4+ T cells and cytomegalovirus serostatus. Broader study findings: Each of approximately 70 CMV-associated TCRbeta sequences occurred in one to five individuals.

As regards this clone: Its antigen is unknown.

Data came from immunoSEQ multiplex PCR; TCRdb stores just in-frame clones and leaves some out. In the table there are approximately 40,000 clones, approximately 80% of which are singletons. Single viable CD3+CD4+CD8-CD45RO+ cells were sorted as the memory CD4+ T cells. Serum IgG to CMV pp150, pp28, p38 and p52 defined serostatus. Germline lookup yields CDR1 MNHNS and CDR2 SASEGT. The CDR3 runs 13 residues. V was pared by 10 bases and J by 8 bases, with 18 bases between. The V call is TRBV6-1, the J call TRBJ2-1; D is possibly TRBD1 (8 bases). The sample consisted of memory CD4+ T cells from blood. The TCR comes from an adult in good health and CMV-seronegative. CDR3 protein: CAIRQGAGDEQFF. DNA for the CDR3: TGTGCCATCAGGCAGGGGGCGGGGGATGAGCAGTTCTTC.